The 29 T cell receptor beta chains presented below share a single source sample, sequenced in a study of technical replicates of blood from a few donors. The method was immunoSEQ multiplex PCR; TCRdb's version includes in-frame clones alone and lacks a portion of them. Of some 70,000 clones in the sample, almost 95% were seen once. The source material was T cells isolated from PBMCs. The receptors come from a human donor in good health.

This clone was picked up a small number of times. This chain links TRBV27 with TRBJ1-2; 7 bases agree with TRBD1. CDR1 is MNHEY, CDR2 SMNVEV, per germline (reference sequence). J lost 5 bases, V lost 4 bases, and 13 bases had no gene match. The CDR3 is made up of 16 amino acids. The CDR3 nucleotides read TGTGCCAGCAGTTCTAGTCAGGGGGTCCTAACGTATGGCTACACCTTC. Amino acid sequence: CASSSSQGVLTYGYTF.

This chain connects TRBV27 to TRBJ1-1; 9 bases agree with TRBD1. With V trimmed by 5 bases and J by 5 bases, 3 bases remained unmatched. CDR3 length: 13 amino acids. Germline loops: CDR1 MNHEY, CDR2 SMNVEV (reference sequence). As DNA, the CDR3 is TGTGCCAGCAGTCCGACAGGGGGAACTGAAGCTTTCTTT. As protein: CASSPTGGTEAFF.

This sequence joins TRBV27 and TRBJ2-7; TRBD2 aligns across 8 bases. The CDR3 has 20 residues. Germline CDR1 reads MNHEY; CDR2 reads SMNVEV (reference sequence). J lost 3 bases, V lost 4 bases, and 23 bases had no gene match. CDR3 DNA: TGTGCCAGCAGTTCGGGGGGGGGCGGGACCCCTAAAAAGGACGGCTACGAGCAGTACTTC. The encoded protein is CASSSGGGGTPKKDGYEQYF.

The chain couples TRBV28 to TRBJ1-2; D is perhaps TRBD1 (6 bases). V lost 6 bases, J lost 8 bases, and 16 bases lay in between. The length of the CDR3 is 13 residues. Germline loops: CDR1 MDHEN, CDR2 SYDVKM. The CDR3 spells CASRSSGDQGYTF. Written as DNA, the CDR3 is TGTGCCAGCAGATCCTCAGGGGATCAGGGCTACACCTTC.

The chain carries TRBV27 and TRBJ2-7; 10 nucleotides align to TRBD1. The length of the CDR3 is 14 residues. Germline CDR1 MNHEY, CDR2 SMNVEV (reference sequence). V was pared by 2 bases and J by 6 bases, with 4 bases of the junction left unmatched. The DNA of the CDR3 is TGTGCCAGCAGTTTAGACAGGGGGCGCCCCGAGCAGTACTTC. Its protein is CASSLDRGRPEQYF.

This chain connects TRBV7-3 to TRBJ2-2; 9 bases line up with TRBD1. The CDR3 sequence is 15 residues long. After removal of 5 bases from V and 6 bases from J, the junction contained 7 bases not matched to a gene. Germline assignment: CDR1 SGHTA and CDR2 FQGTGA. The CDR3 sequence is CASSLGQGWAGELFF. CDR3 in DNA: TGTGCCAGCAGCCTCGGACAGGGGTGGGCCGGGGAGCTGTTTTTT.

The CDR3 DNA follows: TGTGCCACCAGCGCTTGGTTGGGGGGCACCGGGGAGCTGTTTTTT. Translating it yields CATSAWLGGTGELFF. This sequence joins TRBV15 and TRBJ2-2, with D maybe TRBD2 (6 bases). V lost 5 bases and J 4 bases, leaving 14 bases between the germline ends. Germline assignment: CDR1 LNHNV and CDR2 YYDKDF (reference sequence). This CDR3 region has 15 residues.

This sequence joins TRBV19 and TRBJ1-5; the D gene is possibly TRBD1 (6 bases). The V end lost 7 bases, the J end lost 7 bases, and 20 bases lay between the germline ends. CDR1 is LNHDA, CDR2 SQIVND, per germline (reference sequence). The CDR3 extends over 15 amino acids. The CDR3 sequence is CASTPGRGSFQPQHF. In DNA, the CDR3 is TGTGCCAGTACTCCGGGCAGGGGTTCTTTCCAGCCCCAGCATTTT. Full variable domain (missing parts from reference TRBV19 and TRBJ1-5): DGGITQSPKYLFRKEGQNVTLSCEQNLNHDAMYWYRQDPGQGLRLIYYSQIVNDFQKGDIAEGYSVSREKKESFPLTVTSAQKNPTAFYLCASTPGRGSFQPQHFGDGTRLSIL.

The V gene is TRBV6-5, the J gene TRBJ2-1; perhaps TRBD2 as D (5 bases). CDR1 and CDR2 (germline): MNHEY, SVGAGI. The germline V and J ends were trimmed by 5 bases and 2 bases, with 10 bases remaining between them. The CDR3 has 14 residues. The CDR3 nucleotides are TGTGCCAGCAGTCAGGACTCCACCTACAATGAGCAGTTCTTC. It encodes CASSQDSTYNEQFF.

The V gene is TRBV14, the J gene TRBJ1-1, with 7 bases lining up with TRBD1. The CDR3 totals 16 residues. The V and J ends lost 4 bases and 0 bases, in that order; junction bases with no gene match: 8. Germline V gives CDR1 SGHDN, CDR2 FVKESK. This CDR3 reads CASSPYGGQMNTEAFF. The CDR3 DNA is TGTGCCAGCAGCCCTTACGGGGGACAGATGAACACTGAAGCTTTCTTT.

This chain joins TRBV30 and TRBJ2-7, with 9 bases aligning to TRBD1. CDR3 size: 16 residues. V gave up 2 bases and J gave up 0 bases; unmatched junction bases: 8. The V gene's germline CDR1 is GTSNPN and CDR2 SVGIG (reference sequence). The CDR3 bases are TGTGCCTGGAGTACCGGGACAGGGCTTTCCTCCTACGAGCAGTACTTC. It codes for CAWSTGTGLSSYEQYF.

This clone was seen a single time. The chain recombines TRBV9 with TRBJ2-1, with TRBD2 matching over 10 bases. J gave up 4 bases and V 3 bases, and 7 bases lay outside the gene matches. The CDR3 spans 16 residues. The germline V gene has CDR1 SGDLS and CDR2 YYNGEE. Written as DNA, the CDR3 is TGTGCCAGCAGCGACCGGCTAGCGGGAGCATACAATGAGCAGTTCTTC. Encoded protein: CASSDRLAGAYNEQFF. Combining the CDR3 with reference TRBV9 and TRBJ2-1 gives the whole variable domain DSGVTQTPKHLITATGQRVTLRCSPRSGDLSVYWYQQSLDQGLQFLIQYYNGEERAKGNILERFSAQQFPDLHSELNLSSLELGDSALYFCASSDRLAGAYNEQFFGPGTRLTVL.

In regard to this clone: An end of the junction does not agree with germline; a read error may underlie this. The CDR3, as DNA: TGTGCCAGCTCACCACCCAGGGACAGGGGCCCGCGCGACTTC. Its translation: CASSPPRDRGPRDF. The chain combines TRBV18 with TRBJ2-5, with TRBD1 matching over 10 bases. CDR1 is KGHSH, CDR2 LQKENI, per germline. The CDR3 is 14 amino acids.

The V and J genes are TRBV5-5 and TRBJ2-1, with D possibly TRBD2 on 6 matching bases. Germline V gene lookup returns CDR1 SGHKS and CDR2 YYEKEE (reference sequence). Trimming took 2 bases from V and 3 from J, leaving 15 bases between them. This CDR3 contains 16 residues. In DNA form, the CDR3 reads TGTGCCAGCAGCTTTGGAGGGCGGGGACTCTACAATGAGCAGTTCTTC. Translating it yields CASSFGGRGLYNEQFF.

This clone was seen just once. The chain joins TRBV6-6 to TRBJ2-7, with a tentative D call TRBD2 (6 bases). This CDR3 has 15 residues. Germline loops: CDR1 MNHNY, CDR2 SVGAGI (reference sequence). The V end lost 4 bases, the J end lost 0 bases, and 13 bases lay between the germline ends. CDR3 protein: CASSWDSGSSYEQYF. In nucleotides, the CDR3 is TGTGCCAGCAGTTGGGATAGCGGAAGCTCCTACGAGCAGTACTTC.

The rearrangement joins TRBV9 to TRBJ1-2; D uncertain. Germline lookup yields CDR1 SGDLS and CDR2 YYNGEE. V was trimmed by 0 bases and J by 4 bases, leaving 7 bases between them. The CDR3 totals 13 residues. In DNA form, the CDR3 reads TGTGCCAGCAGCGTAGGACTCGCCTATGGCTACACCTTC. It is translated as CASSVGLAYGYTF.

The chain employs TRBV5-4 and TRBJ2-7; no definite D call. Trimming removed 4 bases from V and 7 bases from J, with 12 bases in between. Germline V lookup: CDR1 SGHNT, CDR2 YYREEE (reference sequence). The CDR3 is 12 amino acids. As DNA, the CDR3 is TGTGCCAGCAGCCCAGACTCCCAAGAGCAGTACTTC. Translation gives CASSPDSQEQYF.

The chain uses TRBV7-9 and TRBJ2-1, with a possible D match to TRBD2 (5 bases). The V and J ends lost 4 bases and 12 bases respectively, with 13 bases between them. Germline V lookup: CDR1 SEHNR, CDR2 FQNEAQ (reference sequence). The CDR3 is made up of 12 amino acids. For the CDR3, the DNA is TGTGCCAGCAGCTCTCGCGGCGCGGGGCAGTTCTTC. It encodes CASSSRGAGQFF.

This clone has only one observation. The genes are TRBV9 and TRBJ2-7; a weak D match, TRBD2 (5 bases). CDR1 SGDLS and CDR2 YYNGEE come from the germline V gene. There are 16 residues in the CDR3. Trimming shortened V by 0 bases and J by 3 bases, and 16 bases separated the two germline ends. DNA of the CDR3: TGTGCCAGCAGCGTAGACCCCGGACTTCTCCTCTACGAGCAGTACTTC. Protein product: CASSVDPGLLLYEQYF. Variable domain in full (rest from reference TRBV9 and TRBJ2-7): DSGVTQTPKHLITATGQRVTLRCSPRSGDLSVYWYQQSLDQGLQFLIQYYNGEERAKGNILERFSAQQFPDLHSELNLSSLELGDSALYFCASSVDPGLLLYEQYFGPGTRLTVT.

The chain is built from TRBV6-1 and TRBJ1-5; weak D call: TRBD1 (6 bases). Germline V gene data show CDR1 as MNHNS and CDR2 as SASEGT. The CDR3 sequence is 13 residues long. V was shortened by 2 bases and J by 5 bases, with 7 bases between the two germline ends. The CDR3 nucleotides read TGTGCCAGCAGTGAACCAGGGGATCAGCCCCAGCATTTT. Amino acid sequence: CASSEPGDQPQHF.

The chain uses TRBV28 and TRBJ1-1; weak D call: TRBD1 (5 bases). This CDR3 contains 13 residues. The germline gives CDR1 MDHEN, CDR2 SYDVKM. V was pared by 8 bases and J by 4 bases, with 14 bases between. CDR3 coding DNA: TGTGCCAGCCGTCCCACGGGGGGCACTGAAGCTTTCTTT. Protein sequence: CASRPTGGTEAFF.

This chain uses TRBV2 with TRBJ2-7; 9 bases agree with TRBD1. Trimming took 8 bases from V and 3 from J; bases not matched to a gene: 8. This CDR3 is 14 amino acids long. CDR1 and CDR2 from the germline V gene are SNHLY and FYNNEI. CDR3 DNA sequence: TGTGCCAGCGGGGCCGGGACAGGGCACTACGAGCAGTACTTC. Translating gives CASGAGTGHYEQYF.

The chain links TRBV6-1 to TRBJ2-3, with a weak D call TRBD2 (5 bases). This CDR3 is built from 12 residues. Per the germline V gene, CDR1 is MNHNS and CDR2 is SASEGT. The ends were cut back, 9 bases at V and 2 bases at J, with 9 bases in the middle. The CDR3 protein is CARAEDTDTQYF. The CDR3, as DNA: TGTGCCAGAGCGGAAGACACAGATACGCAGTATTTT.

J is TRBJ2-1 and V is TRBV19; 11 bases match TRBD2. This CDR3 spans 15 amino acids. Trimming removed 6 bases from V and 2 bases from J; junction bases left unmatched: 3. In germline, CDR1 is LNHDA, CDR2 SQIVND (reference sequence). CDR3 DNA sequence: TGTGCCAGTAGAGTAGCGGGAGGGCCCTACAATGAGCAGTTCTTC. This codes for CASRVAGGPYNEQFF. Full variable domain (outside the CDR3, taken from reference TRBV19 and TRBJ2-1): DGGITQSPKYLFRKEGQNVTLSCEQNLNHDAMYWYRQDPGQGLRLIYYSQIVNDFQKGDIAEGYSVSREKKESFPLTVTSAQKNPTAFYLCASRVAGGPYNEQFFGPGTRLTVL.

This sequence joins TRBV28 and TRBJ2-7; tentative D call: TRBD2 (6 bases). This CDR3 region has 14 residues. Germline values: CDR1 MDHEN, CDR2 SYDVKM. Deletions cut 7 bases from V and 2 bases from J, with 15 bases between. CDR3 in amino acids: CASTLGGRAYEQYF. CDR3 coding DNA: TGTGCCAGCACCCTGGGGGGAAGGGCCTACGAGCAGTACTTC.

The V call is TRBV9, the J call TRBJ2-3; D is possibly TRBD2 (6 bases). Germline assignment: CDR1 SGDLS and CDR2 YYNGEE. The CDR3 has 14 amino acids. Trimming took off 0 bases at V and 6 bases at J, with 11 bases between the two ends. The CDR3 bases are TGTGCCAGCAGCGTAGCTGGGACTGGCGATACGCAGTATTTT. Translation: CASSVAGTGDTQYF.

In this sample, this clone turned up once. The V gene is TRBV20-1, the J gene TRBJ2-2; no reliable D call. The V end lost 8 bases, the J end lost 2 bases, and 6 bases lay between the germline ends. The germline V gene encodes CDR1 DFQATT and CDR2 SNEGSKA (reference sequence). The CDR3 totals 11 residues. CDR3 amino acids: CSLYNTGELFF. As DNA, the CDR3 is TGCAGTCTGTATAACACCGGGGAGCTGTTTTTT.

The genes are TRBV25-1 and TRBJ2-6; TRBD1 might be the D (6 bases). The ends were cut back, 6 bases at V and 1 base at J, with 10 bases in the middle. The germline CDR1 and CDR2 sequences are MGHDK and SYGVNS. CDR3 size: 15 residues. CDR3 amino acids: CASSLQGSGANVLTF. The CDR3 DNA follows: TGTGCCAGCAGCCTACAGGGATCTGGGGCCAACGTCCTGACTTTC.

The rearrangement links TRBV2 to TRBJ2-2; 7 positions match TRBD2. V was clipped by 4 bases and J by 1 base; unmatched bases: 6. The CDR3 is 16 residues long. CDR1 and CDR2 from the germline V gene are SNHLY and FYNNEI. The CDR3 loop reads CASSGQGGKNTGELFF. The CDR3 DNA sequence: TGTGCCAGCAGTGGGCAGGGAGGGAAGAACACCGGGGAGCTGTTTTTT.